This is a list of T cell receptor beta chains from one sample in a study of T cell changes during pregnancy in multiple sclerosis. Method: immunoSEQ multiplex PCR; TCRdb's copy keeps in-frame clones and lacks some. The sample shows some 28,000 clones, about nine tenths of them seen only once. The sequencing used CD4+ T cells from peripheral blood mononuclear cells, collected in the first trimester of pregnancy. These receptor sequences come from a female donor in good health, enrolled as a control in a pregnancy study. The CDR3 runs from the conserved cysteine through the conserved F or W. The D gene is left open where the match is weak. Not all rows give a size; the values are once, few, many and, for expanded clones, a class.

abundance	d_gene	v_gene	j_gene	len	CDR3aa	CDR3nt
.	TRBD2	TRBV30	TRBJ2-7	15	CAWSVASGGAGGQYF	TGTGCCTGGAGTGTAGCGAGCGGGGGGGCCGGGGGGCAGTACTTC
.	TRBD2	TRBV19	TRBJ2-5	14	CASSGTSGPQTQYF	TGTGCCAGTAGCGGGACTAGCGGGCCCCAGACCCAGTACTTC
.	.	TRBV28	TRBJ2-2	14	CASSLWTDTGELFF	TGTGCCAGCAGTTTATGGACAGATACCGGGGAGCTGTTTTTT
few	TRBD1	TRBV6-4	TRBJ1-1	14	CASSDTDRGTEAFF	TGTGCCAGCAGTGACACGGACAGGGGCACTGAAGCTTTCTTT
.	TRBD1	TRBV6-1	TRBJ1-2	17	CASSEEGGGRAADGYTF	TGTGCCAGCAGTGAAGAAGGGGGCGGACGGGCGGCAGATGGCTACACCTTC
.	.	TRBV12-5	TRBJ2-7	13	CASGLDRVYEQYF	TGTGCTAGTGGTTTAGACCGGGTCTACGAGCAGTACTTC
.	.	TRBV18	TRBJ2-7	18	CASSPPAGTGPYSYEQYF	TGTGCCAGCTCACCACCGGCGGGTACAGGGCCCTACTCCTACGAGCAGTACTTC
.	TRBD1	TRBV19	TRBJ1-4	13	CASSIVPGGKLFF	TGTGCCAGTAGTATAGTCCCAGGGGGAAAACTGTTTTTT
.	TRBD1	TRBV19	TRBJ2-7	14	CATKSTGKAYEQYF	TGTGCCACCAAATCGACAGGGAAAGCATACGAGCAGTACTTC
.	.	TRBV27	TRBJ1-6	13	CASSLEAGSPLHF	TGTGCCAGCTCCTTGGAGGCGGGTTCACCCCTCCACTTT
.	.	TRBV5-6	TRBJ2-5	16	CASSLAGVRGGETQYF	TGTGCCAGCAGCTTGGCGGGTGTTAGGGGCGGAGAGACCCAGTACTTC
.	.	TRBV19	TRBJ1-5	16	CASPTPTGTIEQPQHF	TGTGCCAGCCCCACCCCCACCGGAACTATCGAGCAGCCCCAGCATTTT
.	.	TRBV6-5	TRBJ2-7	14	CASRGGTGLGEQYF	TGTGCCAGCAGGGGGGGAACCGGGTTGGGCGAGCAGTACTTC
.	TRBD1	TRBV29-1	TRBJ2-3	14	CSVDRGRGTDTQYF	TGCAGCGTGGACAGGGGGCGGGGGACAGATACGCAGTATTTT
.	.	TRBV13	TRBJ2-7	18	CASSASPRLGGGHYEQYF	TGTGCCAGCAGCGCAAGTCCCCGGCTGGGGGGGGGCCATTACGAGCAGTACTTC
few	TRBD2	TRBV4-2	TRBJ2-3	20	CASSQDSRLAGGTNTDTQYF	TGTGCCAGCAGCCAAGATAGTAGGCTAGCGGGTGGGACTAACACAGATACGCAGTATTTT
.	.	TRBV27	TRBJ1-2	13	CASSLSGGYGYTF	TGTGCCAGCAGTTTATCCGGTGGTTATGGCTACACCTTC
.	.	TRBV4-2	TRBJ1-4	16	CASSRPSGDKNEKLFF	TGTGCCAGCAGCCGCCCTTCAGGCGACAAGAATGAAAAACTGTTTTTT
.	.	TRBV9	TRBJ1-6	15	CASSATGTNNSPLHF	TGTGCCAGCAGCGCAACCGGGACTAATAATTCACCCCTCCACTTT
.	TRBD1	TRBV5-4	TRBJ2-7	15	CASSSPGGLFYEQYF	TGTGCCAGCAGCTCGCCAGGGGGCCTTTTCTACGAGCAGTACTTC
.	TRBD1	TRBV2	TRBJ1-5	14	CASTRQGSNQPQHF	TGTGCCAGCACCCGACAGGGTAGCAATCAGCCCCAGCATTTT
.	.	TRBV28	TRBJ2-7	12	CASSLSGREQYF	TGTGCCAGCAGTTTATCAGGGCGCGAGCAGTACTTC
few	.	TRBV6-6	TRBJ1-5	14	CASSLANSNQPQHF	TGTGCCAGCTCCCTGGCCAATAGCAATCAGCCCCAGCATTTT
.	.	TRBV18	TRBJ1-4	14	CASSPDGDVEKLFF	TGTGCCAGCTCACCCGACGGGGATGTAGAAAAACTGTTTTTT
.	.	TRBV29-1	TRBJ1-1	12	CSVRTGLSEAFF	TGCAGCGTCCGCACGGGACTCTCCGAAGCTTTCTTT
.	TRBD2	TRBV7-2	TRBJ2-1	15	CASNVGGSIYNEQFF	TGTGCCAGCAACGTGGGGGGGTCCATTTACAATGAGCAGTTCTTC
.	TRBD2	TRBV5-6	TRBJ2-1	15	CASSLKRGGSNEQFF	TGTGCCAGCAGCTTGAAGCGGGGGGGTTCGAATGAGCAGTTCTTC
.	TRBD1	TRBV18	TRBJ1-2	12	CASSPTGDGYTF	TGTGCCAGCTCTCCAACAGGGGATGGCTACACCTTC
.	TRBD2	TRBV11-2	TRBJ2-7	16	CASSSVAGRAQYEQYF	TGTGCCAGCAGCTCCGTAGCGGGAAGGGCCCAATACGAGCAGTACTTC
.	TRBD1	TRBV28	TRBJ1-1	14	CASSNRGGNTEAFF	TGTGCCAGCAGTAACAGGGGGGGGAACACTGAAGCTTTCTTT
.	.	TRBV7-9	TRBJ2-3	15	CASTERGGSTDTQYF	TGTGCCAGCACCGAGAGAGGGGGTAGCACAGATACGCAGTATTTT
few	.	TRBV20-1	TRBJ1-1	11	CSARGARGAFF	TGCAGTGCTAGAGGGGCAAGGGGAGCTTTCTTT
.	.	TRBV9	TRBJ1-3	12	CASSATGNTIYF	TGTGCCAGCAGCGCGACAGGAAACACCATATATTTT
.	.	TRBV28	TRBJ1-5	15	CASSLGAGYNQPQHF	TGTGCCAGCAGTTTAGGGGCAGGGTACAATCAGCCCCAGCATTTT
.	.	TRBV27	TRBJ1-4	19	CASTSIHFGGRGAREKLFF	TGTGCCAGCACTTCTATACACTTTGGGGGTCGGGGGGCACGTGAAAAACTGTTTTTT
once	.	TRBV28	TRBJ2-3	16	CASSLGVPWGGDTQYF	TGTGCCAGCAGTTTAGGGGTGCCCTGGGGCGGAGATACGCAGTATTTT
once	.	TRBV5-1	TRBJ2-5	13	CASSWSGQETQYF	TGCGCCAGCAGCTGGTCAGGACAAGAGACCCAGTACTTC
.	.	TRBV19	TRBJ1-5	15	CASSIGQASNQPQHF	TGTGCCAGTAGTATAGGGCAGGCAAGCAATCAGCCCCAGCATTTT
.	TRBD2	TRBV9	TRBJ2-1	18	CASSRAGSGIFYDNEQFF	TGTGCCAGCAGCCGAGCCGGGAGCGGGATATTTTACGACAATGAGCAGTTCTTC
.	TRBD2	TRBV5-6	TRBJ2-5	17	CASSLVSSGTREETQYF	TGTGCCAGCAGCCTGGTGTCTAGCGGGACCCGAGAAGAGACCCAGTACTTC
.	.	TRBV18	TRBJ1-1	15	CASSPQEGITDEAFF	TGTGCCAGCTCACCACAAGAGGGAATAACCGACGAAGCTTTCTTT
.	.	TRBV19	TRBJ2-5	14	CASSPGTPGETQYF	TGTGCCAGCTCCCCCGGGACTCCGGGGGAGACCCAGTACTTC
.	.	TRBV4-3	TRBJ2-1	14	CASSQESSYNEQFF	TGCGCCAGCAGCCAAGAGAGCTCCTACAATGAGCAGTTCTTC
.	TRBD2	TRBV27	TRBJ2-1	15	CASSFGGGSYNEQFF	TGTGCCAGCAGCTTCGGGGGGGGCTCCTACAATGAGCAGTTCTTC
.	TRBD2	TRBV5-6	TRBJ2-4	15	CASSPTLAGAWIQYF	TGTGCCAGCAGCCCCACCCTAGCGGGCGCTTGGATTCAGTACTTC